This T cell receptor beta chain emerged from a study of T cell changes during pregnancy in multiple sclerosis (dated by TCRdb to between 2018 and 2020). Turning to the overall study: The study examined how the T cell repertoire changed over the course of pregnancy in women with multiple sclerosis.

The library relied on the immunoSEQ multiplex PCR assay. TCRdb retrieved this table from immuneACCESS and kept in-frame rearrangements only. Not all clones are present; in checked studies, unresolved V genes account for under half, and no reason is known for the remainder. This sample holds about 100,000 clones; 92% were observed only once. Just under 2% of the sample lies in the top ten. In regard to this clone: There is no known antigen for this receptor. No much larger clone is present one base from it, and per-base qualities are unavailable.

The specimen comprised peripheral blood, sampled after pregnancy. The source of this sequence is a female donor with multiple sclerosis, enrolled in a pregnancy study.

The CDR3 here reads CASSLVRAAGAWGEQYF. The sequenced DNA is TGTGCCAGCAGCTTAGTCCGCGCGGCGGGAGCTTGGGGCGAGCAGTACTTC. This chain is built from TRBV7-9 and TRBJ2-7, with 7 junctional bases fitting TRBD2. In the germline V gene (reference sequence), CDR1 corresponds to SEHNR and CDR2 to FQNEAQ. The cysteine opens and the phenylalanine closes a CDR3 of 17 amino acids. Only CDR3 DNA is held: 51 bases, read in frame from base 1. V is trimmed back by 1 base and J by 6 bases, and the junction contains 15 bases that no gene match accounts for. Where the CDR3 stops, the reference TRBV7-9 and TRBJ2-7 genes take over; the full variable domain is DTGVSQNPRHKITKRGQNVTFRCDPISEHNRLYWYRQTLGQGPEFLTYFQNEAQLEKSRLLSDRFSAERPKGSFSTLEIQRTEQGDSAMYLCASSLVRAAGAWGEQYFGPGTRLTVT.